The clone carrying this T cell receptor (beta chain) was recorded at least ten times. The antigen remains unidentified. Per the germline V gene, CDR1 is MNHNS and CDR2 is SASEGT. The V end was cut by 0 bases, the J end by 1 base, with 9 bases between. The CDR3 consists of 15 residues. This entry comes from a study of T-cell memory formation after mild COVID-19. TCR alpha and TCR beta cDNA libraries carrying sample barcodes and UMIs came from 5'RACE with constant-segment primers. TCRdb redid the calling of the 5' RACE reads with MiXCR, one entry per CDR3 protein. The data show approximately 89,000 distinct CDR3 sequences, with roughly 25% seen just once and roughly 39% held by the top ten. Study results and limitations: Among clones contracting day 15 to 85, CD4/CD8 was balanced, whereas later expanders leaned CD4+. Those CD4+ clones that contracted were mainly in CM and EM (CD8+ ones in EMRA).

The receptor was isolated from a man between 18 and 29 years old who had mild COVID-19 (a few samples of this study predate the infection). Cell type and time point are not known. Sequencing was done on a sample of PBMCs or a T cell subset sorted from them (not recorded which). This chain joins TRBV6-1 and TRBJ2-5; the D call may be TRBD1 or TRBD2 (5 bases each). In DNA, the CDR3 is TGTGCCAGCAGTGAAGCAGAAGGGACCCAAGAGACCCAGTACTTC. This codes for CASSEAEGTQETQYF.